The 25 T cell receptor beta chains below come from one sample, sequenced in a study of identical twins. TCRdb re-called the 5' RACE reads with MiXCR, one entry per CDR3 protein. The sample yields under 300,000 distinct CDR3 sequences, around 8.3% seen once. This same sample was also part of a study on yellow fever vaccine responses in identical twins.

The sample consisted of CD8+ T cells sorted from blood. Receptor source: a woman younger than 35 in good health.

The V call is TRBV12-3 or TRBV12-4, the J call TRBJ2-1; 11 positions match TRBD2. V was pared by 10 bases and J by 4 bases, with 15 bases of the junction left unmatched. The CDR3 extends over 17 amino acids. The CDR3 DNA sequence: TGTGCCACCAGCCAAGGGGTAGCGGGAGGGCCTTACAATGAGCAGTTCTTC. This translates into CATSQGVAGGPYNEQFF.

This clonotype has at least ten counts. The chain has TRBV10-3 and TRBJ2-3; D might be TRBD2 (5 bases). Germline CDR1 reads ENHRY; CDR2 reads SYGVKD. This CDR3 has 14 amino acids. V was clipped by 7 bases and J by 4 bases, with 15 bases between them. The CDR3 region has the DNA TGTGCCATCAACCCCTCCGCGGGTCCAGATACGCAGTATTTT. This translates into CAINPSAGPDTQYF.

In its sample, this clonotype was seen many times. The chain has TRBV12-3 or TRBV12-4 and TRBJ2-1, with a weak D call TRBD2 (6 bases). Trimming took 3 bases from V and 10 from J, leaving 19 bases between them. This CDR3 has 15 residues. The chain's CDR3 is CASSFRDWTVREQFF. The CDR3, as DNA: TGTGCCAGCAGTTTTAGGGACTGGACCGTTCGGGAGCAGTTCTTC.

A few counts support this clonotype. The chain combines TRBV27 with TRBJ2-4; no definite D call. Deletions cut 5 bases from V and 0 bases from J, with 5 bases between. The CDR3 is made up of 13 amino acids. From germline, CDR1 is MNHEY and CDR2 SMNVEV (reference sequence). This CDR3 is CASSPPAKNIQYF. DNA of the CDR3: TGTGCCAGCAGTCCTCCAGCCAAAAACATTCAGTACTTC.

This chain links TRBV20-1 with TRBJ2-7; D unclear. There are 11 residues in the CDR3. The germline CDR1 and CDR2 sequences are DFQATT and SNEGSKA (reference sequence). Trimming removed 4 bases from V and 6 bases from J, with 10 bases in between. This chain's CDR3 is CSATLLGEQYF. The CDR3 DNA is TGCAGTGCTACCTTACTTGGCGAGCAGTACTTC.

V gene TRBV28 combines with J gene TRBJ2-7; D gene uncertain. V lost 6 bases, J lost 7 bases, and 22 bases lay in between. The CDR3 loop spans 15 amino acids. From germline, CDR1 is MDHEN and CDR2 SYDVKM. For the CDR3, the DNA is TGTGCCAGCAGCCCCCGCGATTCGGGTCTAATTGAGCAGTACTTC. The encoded protein is CASSPRDSGLIEQYF.

The table lists this clonotype with many counts. The chain links TRBV13 to TRBJ2-1; TRBD2 might be the D (5 bases). Trimming removed 5 bases at V and 3 bases at J, with 11 bases between. The CDR3 loop spans 14 amino acids. CDR1 PRHDT and CDR2 FYEKMQ come from the germline V gene (reference sequence). The CDR3 spells CASSPSGNYNEQFF. CDR3 DNA sequence: TGTGCCAGCAGCCCCTCGGGGAACTACAATGAGCAGTTCTTC.

This clonotype was seen more than once but under ten times. The V and J genes are TRBV15 and TRBJ2-2; D is perhaps TRBD2 (5 bases). V was cut by 8 bases and J by 4 bases, with 20 bases left in between. Germline V gives CDR1 LNHNV, CDR2 YYDKDF (reference sequence). The CDR3 is 16 residues long. CDR3 in amino acids: CATARPMIGSTGELFF. CDR3 coding DNA: TGTGCCACCGCACGCCCCATGATAGGGAGCACCGGGGAGCTGTTTTTT.

There are a few counts of this clonotype. CDR3 protein: CASSPGGIGSYEQYF. For the CDR3, the DNA is TGTGCCAGCAGTCCCGGGGGTATAGGCTCCTACGAGCAGTACTTC. V gene TRBV27 combines with J gene TRBJ2-7; D is perhaps TRBD2 (6 bases). The V gene lost 5 bases and the J gene lost 0 bases, with 14 bases spanning the gap. The CDR3 extends over 15 amino acids. The germline V gene has CDR1 MNHEY and CDR2 SMNVEV (reference sequence).

This clonotype was counted only a few times. The chain is built from TRBV24-1 and TRBJ2-7; 9 bases are shared with TRBD1. With V trimmed by 3 bases and J by 3 bases, 2 bases remained unmatched. This CDR3 has 14 residues. Germline loops: CDR1 KGHDR, CDR2 SFDVKD. In DNA, the CDR3 is TGTGCCACCAGTGATGGGGACAGGGACTACGAGCAGTACTTC. It codes for CATSDGDRDYEQYF.

This clonotype was picked up a small number of times. The V gene is TRBV11-2, the J gene TRBJ2-5, with D maybe TRBD1 (7 bases). Trimming stripped 8 bases from V and 0 bases from J, with 22 bases between. Germline V gene data show CDR1 as SGHAT and CDR2 as FQNNGV. There are 17 residues in the CDR3. The CDR3 bases are TGTGCCAGCCACAGGGGCGGGGCTTCCGCGTACCAAGAGACCCAGTACTTC. The encoded protein is CASHRGGASAYQETQYF.

This clonotype was seen a few times. The rearrangement joins TRBV2 to TRBJ2-1; D is ambiguous. The CDR3 is 12 amino acids. V was clipped by 6 bases and J by 10 bases, with 13 bases between them. The germline CDR1 and CDR2 sequences are SNHLY and FYNNEI. This CDR3 reads CASRDLEGEQFF. DNA of the CDR3: TGTGCCAGCAGGGATCTAGAAGGCGAGCAGTTCTTC.

This clonotype was counted many times. V and J are TRBV24-1 and TRBJ2-2; D call uncertain. The ends were cut back, 9 bases at V and 5 bases at J, with 12 bases in the middle. Germline lookup yields CDR1 KGHDR and CDR2 SFDVKD. The CDR3 has 13 residues. CDR3 residues: CATGQVTTGELFF. The CDR3 nucleotides read TGTGCCACCGGGCAGGTTACGACCGGGGAGCTGTTTTTT.

The chain links TRBV27 to TRBJ2-7, with 7 bases fitting TRBD2. Germline CDR1 reads MNHEY; CDR2 reads SMNVEV (reference sequence). The CDR3 has 14 amino acids. V shed 5 bases and J 4 bases; nucleotides not matched to a gene: 8. CDR3 residues: CASSPEQRGYEQYF. The CDR3 DNA reads as TGTGCCAGCAGTCCCGAACAGCGGGGTTACGAGCAGTACTTC.

This clonotype was seen more than once but under ten times. The rearrangement links TRBV7-2 to TRBJ2-1; TRBD1 agrees at 8 bases. After removal of 3 bases from V and 9 bases from J, the junction contained 4 bases not matched to a gene. The CDR3 spans 13 residues. Looked up from germline, CDR1 is SGHTA and CDR2 is FQGNSA. As DNA, the CDR3 is TGTGCCAGCAGCTTCTCGACAGGGGCTGAGCAGTTCTTC. It yields the protein CASSFSTGAEQFF.

There are a few counts of this clonotype. V and J are TRBV15 and TRBJ2-7; TRBD1 agrees at 9 bases. CDR1 and CDR2 (germline): LNHNV, YYDKDF (reference sequence). This CDR3 is 17 amino acids long. Trimming at V came to 1 base and at J to 6 bases, leaving 13 bases not matched to a gene. CDR3 bases: TGTGCCACCAGCAGAGTCCGACGGGACAGGGTGGGGGGCGAGCAGTACTTC. Translating it yields CATSRVRRDRVGGEQYF.

This chain links TRBV4-1 with TRBJ2-7, with D possibly being TRBD2 (6 bases). The CDR3 covers 13 residues. Trimming took off 5 bases at V and 5 bases at J, with 13 bases between the two ends. Germline assignment: CDR1 MGHRA and CDR2 YSYEKL. Here the CDR3 DNA reads TGCGCCAGCAGCACCCTGGCGGGAAACGAGCAGTACTTC. Translation gives CASSTLAGNEQYF.

The V gene is TRBV11-2, the J gene TRBJ2-1; 8 nucleotides align to TRBD2. V shed 1 base and J 0 bases; nucleotides not matched to a gene: 2. CDR3 length: 16 amino acids. The V gene's germline CDR1 is SGHAT and CDR2 FQNNGV. This CDR3 reads CASSLVSGVSYNEQFF. In nucleotides, the CDR3 is TGTGCCAGCAGCTTAGTTAGCGGGGTCTCCTACAATGAGCAGTTCTTC.

There are many counts of this clonotype. CDR3 sequence (DNA): TGTGCCTTGACTAGCGGGGACACGTATGAGCAGTTCTTC. Protein: CALTSGDTYEQFF. The gene calls are TRBV7-8 and TRBJ2-1, with 11 bases aligning to TRBD2. This CDR3 has 13 residues. CDR1 and CDR2 (germline): SGHVS, FQNEAQ. Trimming at V came to 11 bases and at J to 8 bases, leaving 8 bases not matched to a gene.

This clonotype was counted many times. J is TRBJ2-1 and V is TRBV29-1; D gene ambiguous. This CDR3 comprises 12 residues. Trimming removed 1 base from V and 6 bases from J, with 7 bases in between. Germline CDR1 is SQVTM and CDR2 is ANQGSEA. The CDR3 spells CSVEVGTNEQFF. CDR3 sequence (DNA): TGCAGCGTTGAAGTGGGAACCAATGAGCAGTTCTTC.

This clonotype was recorded many times. In DNA form, the CDR3 reads TGTGCCACCAGCAGAGAGGCGGCGGGAGGGCCCACAGATACGCAGTATTTT. This sequence encodes CATSREAAGGPTDTQYF. V usage is TRBV15 and J usage is TRBJ2-3, with TRBD2 matching 9 bases. This CDR3 has 17 amino acids. J gave up 2 bases and V 0 bases, and 6 bases lay outside the gene matches. CDR1 and CDR2 from the germline V gene are LNHNV and YYDKDF (reference sequence).

The chain employs TRBV24-1 and TRBJ2-3, with D unclear. The CDR3 sequence is 13 residues long. The germline V gene has CDR1 KGHDR and CDR2 SFDVKD. V gave up 3 bases and J gave up 3 bases, with 6 bases separating them. This chain's CDR3 is CATSDRGTDTQYF. The CDR3 DNA follows: TGTGCCACCAGTGATAGAGGAACAGATACGCAGTATTTT.

The genes are TRBV7-9 and TRBJ2-7, with a weak D call TRBD1 (5 bases). Germline CDR1 is SEHNR and CDR2 is FQNEAQ (reference sequence). The CDR3 contains 14 residues. The V gene lost 3 bases and the J gene lost 3 bases, with 12 bases spanning the gap. The CDR3 spells CASSFNGRDYEQYF. DNA for the CDR3: TGTGCCAGCAGCTTTAATGGCAGGGACTACGAGCAGTACTTC.

This clonotype has a handful of counts. The chain carries TRBV6-2 or TRBV6-3 and TRBJ2-1; D is undetermined. This CDR3 comprises 14 residues. Germline V gives CDR1 MNHEY, CDR2 SVGEGT. Trimming took 0 bases from V and 4 from J, leaving 7 bases between them. CDR3 coding DNA: TGTGCCAGCAGTTACTCTGCGGATTACAATGAGCAGTTCTTC. Residues: CASSYSADYNEQFF.

This clonotype was found a few times. The rearrangement joins TRBV4-1 to TRBJ2-1, with TRBD2 identical over 7 bases. This CDR3 region has 14 residues. In germline, CDR1 is MGHRA, CDR2 YSYEKL. J lost 9 bases, V lost 2 bases, and 7 bases had no gene match. CDR3 loop: CASSQSASGGEQFF. Here the CDR3 DNA reads TGCGCCAGCAGCCAATCGGCTAGCGGCGGTGAGCAGTTCTTC.